Many counts were recorded for the clone carrying this TCR beta chain. What it recognizes is unknown. Unmatched junction bases numbered 6, after V lost 5 bases and J lost 8 bases. The CDR3 is made up of 14 amino acids. Germline CDR1 SEHNR, CDR2 FQNEAQ (reference sequence). This record belongs to a study of blood T cells in healthy people across ages. Whole-study results and caveats: PBMC samples, being unsorted, prevented any conclusive comparison of naive and antigen-experienced cells. Observed TCR beta diversity per million T cells went down as age went up. This fall followed a roughly linear course with age.

Per sample, a minimum of 6 million PBMCs were isolated. It was with a sample-barcoded 5' primer and a J-beta primer mix that a second PCR of roughly 7 to 12 cycles was run. Tagging of each cDNA molecule was performed by a template-switch adaptor with 12 random nucleotides. TCRdb fed the 5' RACE reads into MiXCR, producing one record per CDR3 protein. The sample has around 870,000 distinct CDR3 sequences, about 30% seen once. This sequence originates from a woman older than 75 in good health. Input material: blood. V is TRBV7-9 and J is TRBJ1-6, with TRBD1 matching 7 bases. CDR3 region: CASSVGGRDSPLHF. The CDR3 DNA sequence: TGTGCCAGCAGCGTAGGGGGCAGGGATTCACCCCTCCACTTT.